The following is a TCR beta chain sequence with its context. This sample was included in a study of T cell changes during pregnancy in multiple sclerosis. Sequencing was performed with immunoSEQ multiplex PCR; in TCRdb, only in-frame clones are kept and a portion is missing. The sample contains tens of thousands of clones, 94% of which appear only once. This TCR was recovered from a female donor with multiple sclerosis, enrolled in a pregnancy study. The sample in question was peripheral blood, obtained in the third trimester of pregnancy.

CDR3 DNA: TGCAGCGTCCCCAAGGGGACAGGCGGCTCTGGGGCCAACGTCCTGACTTTC. This encodes CSVPKGTGGSGANVLTF. This rearrangement joins TRBV29-1 to TRBJ2-6; TRBD1 agrees at 8 bases. Germline CDR1 reads SQVTM; CDR2 reads ANQGSEA. V lost 6 bases, J lost 0 bases, and 10 bases stayed unmatched. The CDR3 has 17 residues.